The clone carrying this T cell receptor (beta chain) was found a few times. Antigen unknown. These data come from a study of cytomegalovirus exposure and HLA in healthy donors. Study findings and constraints: For cytomegalovirus status, the classifier reportedly gave diagnoses with high specificity and sensitivity. Upon later analysis, HLA-associated TCR beta chains proved more clonally expanded than other, equally common chains.

Vbeta (60) and Jbeta (13) primers were used in the PCR. The table came from immunoSEQ multiplex PCR; TCRdb's copy has only in-frame clones and leaves some out. The table records around 190,000 clones, 87% of them present only once. Likely unrecorded immune exposures existed in these nominally healthy donors. The V segment lost 3 bases and the J segment 1 base; nucleotides outside the gene matches: 6. CDR3 length equals 16 residues. In germline, CDR1 is ENHRY, CDR2 SYGVKD. The sequenced sample consisted of PBMCs. This clonotype originated in a boy aged 2 to 10 in good health and CMV-seronegative. The chain recombines TRBV10-3 with TRBJ1-5; 7 positions agree with TRBD1. CDR3 DNA: TGTGCCATCAGTGACCCACAGGGGTTAAGCAATCAGCCCCAGCATTTT. The encoded protein is CAISDPQGLSNQPQHF.